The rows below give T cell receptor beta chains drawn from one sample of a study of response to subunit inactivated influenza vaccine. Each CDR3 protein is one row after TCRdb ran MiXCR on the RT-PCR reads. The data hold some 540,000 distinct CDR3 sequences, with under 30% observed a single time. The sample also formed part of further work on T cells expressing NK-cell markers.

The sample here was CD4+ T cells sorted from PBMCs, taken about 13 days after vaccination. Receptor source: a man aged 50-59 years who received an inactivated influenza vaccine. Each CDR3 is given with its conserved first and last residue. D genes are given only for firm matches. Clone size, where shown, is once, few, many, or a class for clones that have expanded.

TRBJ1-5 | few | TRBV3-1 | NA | TGTGCCAGCAGCCAAGCTTTTGCACAGCCCCAGCATTTT | CASSQAFAQPQHF
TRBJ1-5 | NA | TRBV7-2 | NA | TGTGCCAGCAGCTTAGGGACGGGGACCGGGCCCCAGCATTTT | CASSLGTGTGPQHF
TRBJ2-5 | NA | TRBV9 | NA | TGTGCCAGCAGCGTAGGCCGAGTCCGGGAGACCCAGTACTTC | CASSVGRVRETQYF
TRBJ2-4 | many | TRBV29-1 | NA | TGCAGCGTTGTATCTCTTGCTGGGGGGCGGCAGCTTCAGTACTTC | CSVVSLAGGRQLQYF
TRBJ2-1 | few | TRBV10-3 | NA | TGTGCCACCCACGGGAGTAGCCTCGTTGAGCAGTTCTTC | CATHGSSLVEQFF
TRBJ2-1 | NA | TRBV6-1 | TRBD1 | TGTGCCAGCCGAGATGGGACAGGGGGACCCAATGAGCAGTTCTTC | CASRDGTGGPNEQFF
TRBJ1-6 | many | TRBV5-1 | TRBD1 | TGCGCCAGCAGCTTAGGACAGGGGAATTCACCCCTCCACTTT | CASSLGQGNSPLHF
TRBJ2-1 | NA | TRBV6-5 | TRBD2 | TGTGCCAGCAGTTACTCTGGCGGGAGGGCCTACAATGAGCAGTTCTTC | CASSYSGGRAYNEQFF
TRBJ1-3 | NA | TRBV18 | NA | TGTGCCAGTTCAACGTCCCGCTCTGGAAACACCATATATTTT | CASSTSRSGNTIYF
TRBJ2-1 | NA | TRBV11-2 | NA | TGTGCCAGCAGCTTAGACCCGGACCGGAAAGTCTTCTTC | CASSLDPDRKVFF
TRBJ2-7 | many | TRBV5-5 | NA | TGTGCCAGCAGCCCGGGGAGGAGCGAGCAGTACTTC | CASSPGRSEQYF
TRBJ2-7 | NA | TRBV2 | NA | TGTGCCAGCAGGAGGACAGACTACGAGCAGTACTTC | CASRRTDYEQYF
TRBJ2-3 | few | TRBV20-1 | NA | TGCAGTGCTAGAGATCCCCTCCAGAGCACAGATACGCAGTATTTT | CSARDPLQSTDTQYF
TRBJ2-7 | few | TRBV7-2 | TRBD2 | TGTGCCAGCAGCCCCCGGCCCGGGGGGTACGAGCAGTACTTC | CASSPRPGGYEQYF
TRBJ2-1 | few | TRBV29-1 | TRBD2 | TGCAGCGCCAAACTAGCGGGAGGGCCAGGTGAGCAGTTCTTC | CSAKLAGGPGEQFF
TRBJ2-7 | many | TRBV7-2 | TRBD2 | TGTGCCAGCAGCTTAGGAGAAGCGGGGGGGCCGTACGAGCAGTACTTC | CASSLGEAGGPYEQYF
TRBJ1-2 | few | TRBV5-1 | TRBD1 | TGCGCCAGCAGCGCCTCGGGACAGGGCTATGGCTACACCTTC | CASSASGQGYGYTF
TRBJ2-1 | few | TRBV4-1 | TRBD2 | TGCGCCAGCAGCCAACCGACTAGCGGCTCCTACAATGAGCAGTTCTTC | CASSQPTSGSYNEQFF
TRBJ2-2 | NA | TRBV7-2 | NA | TGTGCCAGCAGCTTAAATAAGAGGGAGCTGTTTTTT | CASSLNKRELFF
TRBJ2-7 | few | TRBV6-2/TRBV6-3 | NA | TGTGCCAGCGGGACGCAAGGACTCCTCTACGAGCAGTACTTC | CASGTQGLLYEQYF
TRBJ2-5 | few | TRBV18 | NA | TGTGCCAGCTCACCACTTAAAGAGACCCAGTACTTC | CASSPLKETQYF
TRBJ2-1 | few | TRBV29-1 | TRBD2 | TGCAGCGTTGGGGCTAGCGGGAGGGCCTTAGTGTGGAATGAGCAGTTCTTC | CSVGASGRALVWNEQFF
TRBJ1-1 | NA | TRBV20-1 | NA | TGCAGTGCTAGAGATCTTCGGGTCCAGAACACTGAAGCTTTCTTT | CSARDLRVQNTEAFF
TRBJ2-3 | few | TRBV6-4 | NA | TGTGCCAGCAGTGACTCCCAGAACACAGATACGCAGTATTTT | CASSDSQNTDTQYF
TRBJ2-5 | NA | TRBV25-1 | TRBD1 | TGTGCCAGCAGTCGGCAGGGGGCAGGAGAGACCCAGTACTTC | CASSRQGAGETQYF
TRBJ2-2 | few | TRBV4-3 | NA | TGCGCCAGCAGCCAAGAGTCGCAAGTAATCGGGGAGCTGTTTTTT | CASSQESQVIGELFF
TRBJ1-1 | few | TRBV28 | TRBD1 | TGTGCCAGCAGTTCTAGCGCATGGGACAGACCTTCAATGAACACTGAAGCTTTCTTT | CASSSSAWDRPSMNTEAFF
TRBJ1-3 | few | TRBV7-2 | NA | TGTGCCAGCAGCTCAGGTTTCTCTGGAAACACCATATATTTT | CASSSGFSGNTIYF
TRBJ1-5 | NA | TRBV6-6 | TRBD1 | TGTGCCAGTCGACAGGGCGCTCAGCCCCAGCATTTT | CASRQGAQPQHF
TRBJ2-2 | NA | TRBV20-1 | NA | TGCAGTGCTCAACCGGTCCCGGGGGTCGGGGCCGGGGAGCTGTTTTTT | CSAQPVPGVGAGELFF
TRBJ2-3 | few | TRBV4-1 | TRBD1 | TGCGCCAGCAGCCAAGGGCAGGGGGTCACAGATACGCAGTATTTT | CASSQGQGVTDTQYF
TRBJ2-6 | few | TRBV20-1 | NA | TGCAGTGCTCCTAATCGCGGGGTTTCTGGGGCCAACGTCCTGACTTTC | CSAPNRGVSGANVLTF
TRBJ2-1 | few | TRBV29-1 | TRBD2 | TGCAGCGTTGGTCGTAATTCCGGGGGGGGTGAGCAGTTCTTC | CSVGRNSGGGEQFF
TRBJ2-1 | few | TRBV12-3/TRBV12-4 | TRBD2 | TGTGCCAGCACCCCCCTAGCGGGATTAGCCAATGAGCAGTTCTTC | CASTPLAGLANEQFF
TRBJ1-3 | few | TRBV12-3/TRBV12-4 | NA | TGTGCCAGCAGTCTAGACGGATCTGGAAACACCATATATTTT | CASSLDGSGNTIYF
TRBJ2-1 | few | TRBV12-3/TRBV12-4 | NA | TGTGCCAGCAGTTTAAGGTTTGGTAACAATGAGCAGTTCTTC | CASSLRFGNNEQFF
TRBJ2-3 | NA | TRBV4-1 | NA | TGCGCCAGCAGCCAAGGGGTGAACGAAGGCACAGATACGCAGTATTTT | CASSQGVNEGTDTQYF
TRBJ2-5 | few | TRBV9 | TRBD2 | TGTGCCAGCAGCGTAGCGTCGGGGGGGCCGGAGACCCAGTACTTC | CASSVASGGPETQYF
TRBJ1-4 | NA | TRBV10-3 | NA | TGTGCCATCAGTCAACGGGGAACAACTAATGAAAAACTGTTTTTT | CAISQRGTTNEKLFF
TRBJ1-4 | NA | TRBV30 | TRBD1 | TGTGCCTGCACATCCGGGACAGGGTACGAAAAACTGTTTTTT | CACTSGTGYEKLFF
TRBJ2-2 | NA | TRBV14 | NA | TGTGCCAGCAGCCAAGAGCAGGGCCTATTGAACACCGGGGAGCTGTTTTTT | CASSQEQGLLNTGELFF
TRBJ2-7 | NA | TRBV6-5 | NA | TGTGCCAGCAGTTCAAACCGGGACGGTACCTACGAGCAGTACTTC | CASSSNRDGTYEQYF
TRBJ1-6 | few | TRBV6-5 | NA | TGTGCCAGCAGTTACCAAAACAGGAATTCACCCCTCCACTTT | CASSYQNRNSPLHF
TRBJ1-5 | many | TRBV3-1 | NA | TGTGCCAGCAGCCTCAGGGATAGCAATCAGCCCCAGCATTTT | CASSLRDSNQPQHF
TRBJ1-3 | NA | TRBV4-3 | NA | TGCGCCAGCAGCCAAGATAGCCAGAGGGACACCATATATTTT | CASSQDSQRDTIYF
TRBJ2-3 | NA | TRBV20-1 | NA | TGCAGTGGGTCGGGTGGGACTAGCACAGATACGCAGTATTTT | CSGSGGTSTDTQYF